This is a list of T cell receptor beta chains from one sample in a study of identical twins. From the 5' RACE reads, TCRdb called clonotypes with MiXCR, one entry per CDR3 protein. The sample includes 500,000 to 650,000 distinct CDR3 sequences, approximately 20% seen only once; the top ten take around 0.5%. The data also belong to a second study, concerning yellow fever vaccine responses in identical twins.

The sample comprised CD4+ T cells sorted from blood. The receptors stem from a woman younger than 30 in good health. Each CDR3 is given with its conserved first and last residue. Each record gives: D gene, V gene, J gene, clone size, CDR3 length, CDR3 protein, CDR3 DNA. A D gene is named only where the DNA matches it firmly. Clone size is not always given. Where it is, it says once, few, many or a class for expanded clones.

D gene: -; V gene: TRBV5-4; J gene: TRBJ2-7; clone size: -; CDR3 length: 14; CDR3 protein: CASSKTGLDYEQYF; CDR3 DNA: TGTGCCAGCAGCAAAACGGGTCTCGACTACGAGCAGTACTTC
D gene: TRBD2; V gene: TRBV7-2; J gene: TRBJ2-1; clone size: -; CDR3 length: 16; CDR3 protein: CASSLVRTSGANEQFF; CDR3 DNA: TGTGCCAGCAGCTTAGTCCGGACTAGCGGGGCCAATGAGCAGTTCTTC
D gene: TRBD2; V gene: TRBV7-2; J gene: TRBJ2-7; clone size: -; CDR3 length: 15; CDR3 protein: CASSVLHSGRSEQYF; CDR3 DNA: TGTGCCAGCAGCGTACTACATAGCGGGAGGTCCGAGCAGTACTTC
D gene: TRBD2; V gene: TRBV6-1; J gene: TRBJ2-7; clone size: -; CDR3 length: 14; CDR3 protein: CAISLAQLNYEQYF; CDR3 DNA: TGTGCCATCTCACTAGCGCAACTCAACTACGAGCAGTACTTC
D gene: -; V gene: TRBV10-3; J gene: TRBJ2-1; clone size: few; CDR3 length: 13; CDR3 protein: CATRPPGANEQFF; CDR3 DNA: TGTGCCACCCGACCCCCAGGGGCGAATGAGCAGTTCTTC
D gene: TRBD2; V gene: TRBV12-3/TRBV12-4; J gene: TRBJ2-3; clone size: -; CDR3 length: 19; CDR3 protein: CASRPSRLAGEGGTDTQYF; CDR3 DNA: TGTGCCAGCAGGCCCTCGCGGCTAGCGGGAGAAGGTGGCACAGATACGCAGTATTTT
D gene: -; V gene: TRBV4-2; J gene: TRBJ2-5; clone size: few; CDR3 length: 16; CDR3 protein: CASSQGPAGLQETQYF; CDR3 DNA: TGTGCCAGCAGCCAAGGGCCGGCGGGATTACAAGAGACCCAGTACTTC
D gene: -; V gene: TRBV4-1; J gene: TRBJ2-1; clone size: -; CDR3 length: 12; CDR3 protein: CASSQDSPKQFF; CDR3 DNA: TGCGCCAGCAGCCAAGACTCCCCCAAGCAGTTCTTC
D gene: -; V gene: TRBV2; J gene: TRBJ1-1; clone size: -; CDR3 length: 13; CDR3 protein: CASTKTGDTEAFF; CDR3 DNA: TGTGCCAGCACCAAAACGGGGGACACTGAAGCTTTCTTT
D gene: -; V gene: TRBV28; J gene: TRBJ2-5; clone size: few; CDR3 length: 13; CDR3 protein: CASSPGRAETQYF; CDR3 DNA: TGTGCCAGCAGTCCAGGGCGTGCGGAGACCCAGTACTTC
D gene: -; V gene: TRBV11-2; J gene: TRBJ2-1; clone size: -; CDR3 length: 16; CDR3 protein: CASRPYTRGANNEQFF; CDR3 DNA: TGTGCCAGCAGACCATACACCCGTGGGGCAAACAATGAGCAGTTCTTC
D gene: -; V gene: TRBV9; J gene: TRBJ1-2; clone size: few; CDR3 length: 13; CDR3 protein: CASSVEQGYGYTF; CDR3 DNA: TGTGCCAGCAGCGTGGAACAGGGTTATGGCTACACCTTC
D gene: -; V gene: TRBV28; J gene: TRBJ1-2; clone size: -; CDR3 length: 14; CDR3 protein: CASSFGALNYGYTF; CDR3 DNA: TGTGCCAGCAGTTTTGGGGCTCTTAACTATGGCTACACCTTC
D gene: -; V gene: TRBV3-1; J gene: TRBJ2-5; clone size: -; CDR3 length: 15; CDR3 protein: CASSQVPGEWETQYF; CDR3 DNA: TGTGCCAGCAGCCAAGTCCCCGGAGAATGGGAGACCCAGTACTTC
D gene: TRBD2; V gene: TRBV6-1; J gene: TRBJ2-7; clone size: -; CDR3 length: 14; CDR3 protein: CASRGGLAHYEQYF; CDR3 DNA: TGTGCCAGCAGAGGCGGACTAGCGCACTACGAGCAGTACTTC
D gene: TRBD2; V gene: TRBV4-1; J gene: TRBJ2-1; clone size: few; CDR3 length: 16; CDR3 protein: CASSLPGTSPYNEQFF; CDR3 DNA: TGCGCCAGCAGCCTCCCGGGGACTAGCCCGTACAATGAGCAGTTCTTC
D gene: TRBD1; V gene: TRBV5-1; J gene: TRBJ2-7; clone size: few; CDR3 length: 13; CDR3 protein: CASSRDRAEEQYF; CDR3 DNA: TGCGCCAGCAGCAGGGACAGGGCTGAAGAGCAGTACTTC
D gene: -; V gene: TRBV5-1; J gene: TRBJ2-5; clone size: few; CDR3 length: 15; CDR3 protein: CASRSGGSVQETQYF; CDR3 DNA: TGCGCCAGCAGATCCGGGGGAAGTGTCCAAGAGACCCAGTACTTC
D gene: -; V gene: TRBV7-8; J gene: TRBJ2-2; clone size: many; CDR3 length: 13; CDR3 protein: CASSSYSTGELFF; CDR3 DNA: TGTGCCAGCAGCTCATACAGTACCGGGGAGCTGTTTTTT
D gene: -; V gene: TRBV5-5; J gene: TRBJ2-1; clone size: few; CDR3 length: 15; CDR3 protein: CASSLHSETRNEQFF; CDR3 DNA: TGTGCCAGCAGCTTACACTCCGAAACGAGGAATGAGCAGTTCTTC
D gene: TRBD2; V gene: TRBV12-3/TRBV12-4; J gene: TRBJ2-5; clone size: -; CDR3 length: 16; CDR3 protein: CASSSQGLAGWETQYF; CDR3 DNA: TGTGCCAGCAGTTCCCAGGGACTAGCGGGATGGGAGACCCAGTACTTC
D gene: -; V gene: TRBV10-3; J gene: TRBJ2-5; clone size: -; CDR3 length: 15; CDR3 protein: CAISGGASAQETQYF; CDR3 DNA: TGTGCCATCAGTGGGGGGGCTAGCGCCCAAGAGACCCAGTACTTC